This is a list of T cell receptor beta chains from one sample in a study of OX40 agonist ivuxolimab in advanced cancers. The protocol was immunoSEQ multiplex PCR, while the TCRdb copy is restricted to in-frame clones and leaves out a portion. The profile shows some 64,000 clones, 87% of them singletons. The specimen was CD4+ or CD8+ T cells sorted from blood, collected in a trial of the OX40 agonist ivuxolimab. The origin of the receptors is an adult with an advanced solid tumor such as melanoma, head and neck, liver or kidney cancer. CDR3s leave out the opening cysteine and the closing phenylalanine or tryptophan. A D gene is named only where the DNA matches it firmly.

d_call	v_call	j_call	cdr3_aa
TRBD1	TRBV5-5	TRBJ2-3	ASSLAGGDTQY
-	TRBV25-1	TRBJ1-2	ASGNVPGYT
-	TRBV5-5	TRBJ1-1	ASSRTGFRDTEAF
-	TRBV5-8	TRBJ1-2	ASSLSAGTGGGYGYT
-	TRBV28	TRBJ1-1	ASSPAGRFNTEAF
-	TRBV2	TRBJ2-5	ASSEDGEETQY
-	TRBV21-1	TRBJ1-4	ASSKEGVDINEKLF
TRBD1	TRBV19	TRBJ1-2	ASSTKGQGTYGYT
TRBD1	TRBV6-1	TRBJ2-5	ASSGTGGAGETQY
-	TRBV11-2	TRBJ2-7	ASSLDLTAGQY
TRBD2	TRBV5-1	TRBJ2-3	ASSSGTSGRASTDTQY
-	TRBV5-1	TRBJ1-6	ASSSDGTADNSPLH
TRBD2	TRBV7-2	TRBJ2-1	ASRTRLAGAYNEQF
-	TRBV20-1	TRBJ1-3	SARSGNTIY
-	TRBV27	TRBJ1-1	ASSLVGGYTEAF
-	TRBV18	TRBJ2-1	ASSPQRAAAGNEQF
-	TRBV5-1	TRBJ1-3	ASSLGLGGSSGNTIY
-	TRBV6-6	TRBJ2-5	ASSPPQQETQY
TRBD1	TRBV18	TRBJ1-5	ASSPGTDNQPQH
TRBD1	TRBV5-1	TRBJ2-7	ASRGTGPLYEQY
-	TRBV20-1	TRBJ1-2	SARFSDGYT
-	TRBV7-6	TRBJ2-1	ASSLAYNEQF
-	TRBV6-1	TRBJ2-2	ASSEGRWVNTGELF
TRBD2	TRBV2	TRBJ2-2	ASRLRTSGEGELF
TRBD2	TRBV28	TRBJ2-1	ASSSAGTSGSNEQF
TRBD1	TRBV5-1	TRBJ1-1	ASSAGRQGYTEAF
-	TRBV30	TRBJ1-1	AWSVSLTGHTEAF
-	TRBV11-2	TRBJ2-1	ASSLGWSSYNEQF
-	TRBV19	TRBJ2-4	ASSQGGRVAKNIQY
-	TRBV7-2	TRBJ2-3	ASRTGLSTDTQY
-	TRBV7-9	TRBJ1-2	ASSLVYSASYT
-	TRBV28	TRBJ1-2	ASTATYGYT
-	TRBV7-3	TRBJ2-5	ASSRSSPETQY
-	TRBV6-5	TRBJ1-1	ASSRRGGHTLEAF
TRBD2	TRBV27	TRBJ2-7	ASSLTSGISYEQY
-	TRBV6-5	TRBJ1-6	ASSQGSGSPLH
-	TRBV30	TRBJ1-3	AWSLLGGLGNTIY
-	TRBV18	TRBJ2-7	ASSPSTSRAYEQY
-	TRBV18	TRBJ2-1	ASSLMDDSYEQF
-	TRBV7-3	TRBJ2-1	ASSRSGNEQF
-	TRBV7-9	TRBJ1-4	ASSPTGILLF
-	TRBV7-2	TRBJ1-1	ASTSLGGDTEAF